This TCR beta chain was documented in a study of blood T cell repertoires in COVID-19. The overall study: Collection of acute and convalescent COVID-19 samples took place in the United States, Italy and Spain. From T cells, B-cell-depleted T cells, or PBMCs came the material, which was cDNA or gDNA.

Trimming pared 5 bases from V and 5 bases from J, leaving 13 bases between. The V gene's germline CDR1 is SGHAT and CDR2 FQNNGV. This CDR3 has 13 amino acids. As handled by the study authors: The assay estimated nucleated cells by amplifying reference gene primers. Clones were sequenced by immunoSEQ multiplex PCR, and TCRdb holds only the in-frame ones, with some missing. That table gives V, J and clone size, and the DNA gave D and trimming. The data contain some 180,000 clones, 87% of them seen just once; the ten biggest clones take up 20% to 25%. Input material: peripheral blood. V usage is TRBV11-2 and J usage is TRBJ2-7; unclear D gene. The receptor's source is a man in his sixties with active or convalescent COVID-19. The CDR3 DNA reads TGTGCCAGCAGCACCCCCTCGGCGGACGAGCAGTACTTC. It codes for CASSTPSADEQYF. Full variable domain (missing parts from reference TRBV11-2 and TRBJ2-7): EAGVAQSPRYKIIEKRQSVAFWCNPISGHATLYWYQQILGQGPKLLIQFQNNGVVDDSQLPKDRFSAERLKGVDSTLKIQPAKLEDSAVYLCASSTPSADEQYFGPGTRLTVT.